The rows below give T cell receptor beta chains drawn from one sample of a study of human T cells and chemical hapten exposure. TCRdb re-derived calls from the RACE reads in MiXCR, one entry per CDR3 protein. The sample includes approximately 59,000 distinct CDR3 sequences, approximately 6.1% seen only once; the top ten take about 3.4%. Material for sequencing was whole blood. The source is a female donor in good health. Some clones in this sample may be carry-over from other donors' samples. The CDR3 runs from the conserved cysteine through the conserved F or W. D genes are given only for firm matches. Clone size is stated in some rows and not others, as once, few, many or a class when expanded.

abundance,len,j_gene,v_gene,d_gene,CDR3nt,CDR3aa
many,14,TRBJ2-7,TRBV28,TRBD1,TGTGCCAGCAGCGCCGGACAGGTAGGCTACGAGCAGTACTTC,CASSAGQVGYEQYF
many,17,TRBJ2-1,TRBV4-1,TRBD2,TGCGCCAGCAGCCAAGATAGCTCCCTAGCGGCCTACAATGAGCAGTTCTTC,CASSQDSSLAAYNEQFF
many,15,TRBJ2-7,TRBV6-2/TRBV6-3,NA,TGTGCCAGCATAGGAGGCAGCGGGCGCTCCTACGAGCAGTACTTC,CASIGGSGRSYEQYF
many,16,TRBJ2-1,TRBV10-3,TRBD2,TGTGCCATCAGTGAGTCGGGTAGCGGGAGAGGCAATGAGCAGTTCTTC,CAISESGSGRGNEQFF
many,16,TRBJ2-1,TRBV7-9,TRBD2,TGTGCCAGCAGAAGGCCCGCTAGCGGGAGGCAGGATGAGCAGTTCTTC,CASRRPASGRQDEQFF
many,16,TRBJ2-1,TRBV12-3/TRBV12-4,TRBD2,TGTGCCAGCAGTCCCCCCGGCACTAGCGGGAGTAATGAGCAGTTCTTC,CASSPPGTSGSNEQFF
NA,14,TRBJ2-7,TRBV2,NA,TGTGCCAGCAGTGAATCGGCAGGGAACTACGAGCAGTACTTC,CASSESAGNYEQYF
few,14,TRBJ1-5,TRBV20-1,NA,TGCAGTGCCACTGTTCGACGAGACAATCAGCCCCAGCATTTT,CSATVRRDNQPQHF
many,19,TRBJ2-1,TRBV20-1,NA,TGCAGTGCTAGAGATGTATCCAGGAAAATCCCCGCGATCTACAATGAGCAGTTCTTC,CSARDVSRKIPAIYNEQFF
many,13,TRBJ2-5,TRBV6-2/TRBV6-3,NA,TGTGCCAGCAACAATCGGGCGGTCGAGACCCAGTACTTC,CASNNRAVETQYF
NA,14,TRBJ2-4,TRBV4-1,NA,TGCGCCAGCAGCCCAAGGAGGACCAAAAACATTCAGTACTTC,CASSPRRTKNIQYF
many,14,TRBJ2-3,TRBV5-8,NA,TGTGCCAGCAGCTTAGGGGGTGAGACAGATACGCAGTATTTT,CASSLGGETDTQYF
NA,18,TRBJ2-3,TRBV11-2,TRBD2,TGTGCCAGCAGCTCATCCCCACGACTAGCGGGAGTGCCAGATACGCAGTATTTT,CASSSSPRLAGVPDTQYF
many,16,TRBJ2-7,TRBV5-1,NA,TGCGCCAGCAGCTTTTCCTCGGGGAGCCTCGCCTACGAGCAGTACTTC,CASSFSSGSLAYEQYF
many,14,TRBJ1-5,TRBV12-3/TRBV12-4,NA,TGTGCCAGCAGTTTAAATTCTGGAAGTCAGCCCCAGCATTTT,CASSLNSGSQPQHF
many,14,TRBJ1-1,TRBV4-2,NA,TGTGCCAGCAGCCAAGATCGCAAGAACACTGAAGCTTTCTTT,CASSQDRKNTEAFF
many,15,TRBJ2-3,TRBV5-1,NA,TGCGCCAGCAGCTTGGTTGGGGAGAGCACAGATACGCAGTATTTT,CASSLVGESTDTQYF
many,14,TRBJ1-1,TRBV6-2/TRBV6-3,NA,TGTGCCAGCAGTTACGAGCGGGGGACCTCTGAAGCTTTCTTT,CASSYERGTSEAFF
many,14,TRBJ2-3,TRBV6-4,NA,TGTGCCAGCAGTGATGACCCAGCAGCAGATACGCAGTATTTT,CASSDDPAADTQYF
many,12,TRBJ2-5,TRBV5-1,NA,TGCGCCAGCAGCTTGGCCGGCGAGACCCAGTACTTC,CASSLAGETQYF
many,13,TRBJ2-7,TRBV28,TRBD1,TGTGCCAGCAGTGCCACAGGGGCCTACGAGCAGTACTTC,CASSATGAYEQYF
many,18,TRBJ1-1,TRBV28,NA,TGTGCCAGCAGAATAGGGGGGGAAGGTGGGACCCAGAACACTGAAGCTTTCTTT,CASRIGGEGGTQNTEAFF
many,14,TRBJ1-1,TRBV12-3/TRBV12-4,NA,TGTGCCAGCAGTCCTAACTCACAGAACACTGAAGCTTTCTTT,CASSPNSQNTEAFF
few,15,TRBJ1-3,TRBV28,NA,TGTGCCAGCAACGTGTTAGGGTCTCCTGGAAACACCATATATTTT,CASNVLGSPGNTIYF
many,14,TRBJ1-2,TRBV6-6,TRBD1,TGTGCCAGCAAAACGGGACAGGGAGCCTATGGCTACACCTTC,CASKTGQGAYGYTF
few,14,TRBJ1-1,TRBV6-6,NA,TGTGCCAGCAGCCCGACGGTACTGAACACTGAAGCTTTCTTT,CASSPTVLNTEAFF
NA,12,TRBJ1-1,TRBV19,NA,TGTGCCAGTAGTATCGGCGGAATTGAAGCTTTCTTT,CASSIGGIEAFF
many,16,TRBJ2-7,TRBV30,NA,TGTGCCTGGAGCTACCACAGGGTAAAGGGGAGCTACGAGCAGTACTTC,CAWSYHRVKGSYEQYF
few,16,TRBJ1-1,TRBV6-1,NA,TGTGCCAGTCCCCCAAACTGGGGTCAAGGGGACACTGAAGCTTTCTTT,CASPPNWGQGDTEAFF
many,10,TRBJ1-1,TRBV29-1,NA,TGCAGCGTTGAGGGCACTGAAGCTTTCTTT,CSVEGTEAFF
many,14,TRBJ2-1,TRBV29-1,TRBD2,TGCAGCGTAGGGACTAGCGGGAGGGCAGGGGAGCAGTTCTTC,CSVGTSGRAGEQFF
many,12,TRBJ2-1,TRBV29-1,NA,TGCAGCGTTTGGGGGGTCGGTAATGAGCAGTTCTTC,CSVWGVGNEQFF
few,13,TRBJ1-4,TRBV6-1,NA,TGTGCCAGCAGAGGGGGATCTAATGAAAAACTGTTTTTT,CASRGGSNEKLFF
NA,12,TRBJ1-1,TRBV29-1,NA,TGCAGCGTTGCCGCAGAACTCACTGAAGCTTTCTTT,CSVAAELTEAFF
NA,15,TRBJ1-6,TRBV6-6,NA,TGTGCCAGCAGTTCCCCGGGAGAGGGGAATTCACCCCTCCACTTT,CASSSPGEGNSPLHF
few,16,TRBJ2-3,TRBV18,TRBD2,TGTGCCAGCTCACCGCCGGGACTACCAAGGATAGATACGCAGTATTTT,CASSPPGLPRIDTQYF
many,15,TRBJ2-5,TRBV3-1,NA,TGTGCCAGCAGCCAAGCGGGGCGGACCCAAGAGACCCAGTACTTC,CASSQAGRTQETQYF
many,14,TRBJ1-1,TRBV7-2,NA,TGTGCCAGCAGCCCCGGGACCCACCGCCCTGAAGCTTTCTTT,CASSPGTHRPEAFF
NA,13,TRBJ2-6,TRBV28,NA,TGTGCCAGCAGCCTAGTGGGGGCCAACGTCCTGACTTTC,CASSLVGANVLTF
many,14,TRBJ2-7,TRBV30,NA,TGTGCCTGGAGTCACCGGGCCTCGAAGTACGAGCAGTACTTC,CAWSHRASKYEQYF
few,18,TRBJ2-1,TRBV12-5,TRBD2,TGTGCTAGTGGTTTGACCCCACCTAGCAGCGGGGATTACAATGAGCAGTTCTTC,CASGLTPPSSGDYNEQFF
many,13,TRBJ2-1,TRBV19,NA,TGTGCCAGTAGTATAAGGCGGGGTAATGAGCAGTTCTTC,CASSIRRGNEQFF
many,15,TRBJ2-7,TRBV20-1,NA,TGCAGTGCTTCTAGGGTCGCGGAGGGCCTTTCAGAGCAGTACTTC,CSASRVAEGLSEQYF
few,12,TRBJ2-3,TRBV29-1,NA,TGCAGCGTTGACCCGGCTACAGATACGCAGTATTTT,CSVDPATDTQYF
many,15,TRBJ1-5,TRBV5-5,TRBD1,TGTGCCAGCGCCGATGGGGACAGGGGACGAGAGCCCCAGCATTTT,CASADGDRGREPQHF
many,18,TRBJ2-3,TRBV14,TRBD2,TGTGCCAGCAGCCCTCGTCTAGCGGACCAGAGTAGCACAGATACGCAGTATTTT,CASSPRLADQSSTDTQYF
few,13,TRBJ2-3,TRBV11-2,NA,TGTGCCAGCAGCCGGGACGGGCCAGATACGCAGTATTTT,CASSRDGPDTQYF
many,19,TRBJ1-5,TRBV21-1,NA,TGTGCCAGCAGCAAAGCGCCCTATAAACAGGGTATTAACAATCAGCCCCAGCATTTT,CASSKAPYKQGINNQPQHF
many,12,TRBJ1-2,TRBV20-1,NA,TGCAGTGTTTCACCGCAGGGAGATGGCTACACCTTC,CSVSPQGDGYTF
many,14,TRBJ2-1,TRBV28,TRBD1,TGTGCCACCGGGACAGGGGGCGCGAACAATGAGCAGTTCTTC,CATGTGGANNEQFF
few,16,TRBJ1-2,TRBV5-1,NA,TGCGCCAGCAGCCTAGCGGCGGGACTGACACCGAATGGCTACACCTTC,CASSLAAGLTPNGYTF
NA,14,TRBJ2-3,TRBV9,NA,TGTGCCAGCAGCGTAGACAGGAGCACAGATACGCAGTATTTT,CASSVDRSTDTQYF
many,16,TRBJ2-6,TRBV7-2,TRBD1,TGTGCCAGCCGGACAGGGGGTCTCTCTGGGGCCAACGTCCTGACTTTC,CASRTGGLSGANVLTF
NA,14,TRBJ2-1,TRBV7-9,NA,TGTGCCAGCAGCACCGGGGTCGCCTACAATGAGCAGTTCTTC,CASSTGVAYNEQFF